The entry that follows covers one T cell receptor beta chain sequence. The CDR3 contains 14 residues. Trimming removed 8 bases from V and 0 bases from J, with 12 bases in between. The sample originates from a study of T cells after yellow fever vaccination. TCRdb reprocessed the 5' RACE reads via MiXCR and lists one record per CDR3 protein. The sample lists roughly 110,000 distinct CDR3 sequences, around 8.6% occurring once. This sample comprised CD8+ T cells sorted from PBMCs, obtained 45 days after the yellow fever booster vaccination. J is TRBJ2-1 and V is TRBV5-3, with D hard to call. TRBV5-3 falls under the ORF class, with uncertain function. The sequence was obtained from a man in his thirties or forties who received the YFV17D yellow fever vaccine. CDR3 protein: CARGPSNSYNEQFF. In nucleotides, the CDR3 is TGTGCCAGGGGCCCCAGCAACTCCTACAATGAGCAGTTCTTC.